The clone carrying this T cell receptor (beta chain) showed up just a few times. The data are from a study of T-cell reconstitution after alpha-beta-depleted transplantation in children. The CDR3 length is 12 residues. CDR1 and CDR2 from the germline V gene are SGHKS and YYEKEE (reference sequence). The V end lost 6 bases, the J end lost 2 bases, and 7 bases lay between the germline ends. Researchers prepared the TCRbeta library using unique molecular identifiers, the study reports. TCRdb fed the PCR reads into MiXCR, producing one record per CDR3 protein. The sample holds about 610,000 distinct CDR3 sequences, roughly a tenth seen once.

This sequence originates from a human donor who donated a stem cell graft to a child with acute myeloid leukemia. This sequence joins TRBV5-5 and TRBJ2-3; D unresolved. Here the sequenced sample was PBMCs from the stem cell graft donor, taken from the stem cell graft. CDR3 coding DNA: TGTGCCAGCACCTTATCCACAGATACGCAGTATTTT. Amino acid sequence: CASTLSTDTQYF.